This entry features one T cell receptor (beta chain) sequence. The ends were cut back, 8 bases at V and 1 base at J, with 9 bases in the middle. Germline V gene sequence: CDR1 LNHDA, CDR2 SQIVND (reference sequence). This CDR3 comprises 14 residues. The data originate from a study of T cell changes during pregnancy in multiple sclerosis. The method was immunoSEQ multiplex PCR; TCRdb's version includes in-frame clones alone and lacks a portion of them. The table has around 80,000 clones, about 91% seen once. This TCR was recovered from a female donor with multiple sclerosis, enrolled in a pregnancy study. Here the sequenced sample was peripheral blood, taken before pregnancy. The chain recombines TRBV19 with TRBJ2-6; D perhaps matches TRBD1 (6 bases). The CDR3 DNA reads as TGTGCCAGTGACAGGTTTTCTGGGGCCAACGTCCTGACTTTC. This translates into CASDRFSGANVLTF.